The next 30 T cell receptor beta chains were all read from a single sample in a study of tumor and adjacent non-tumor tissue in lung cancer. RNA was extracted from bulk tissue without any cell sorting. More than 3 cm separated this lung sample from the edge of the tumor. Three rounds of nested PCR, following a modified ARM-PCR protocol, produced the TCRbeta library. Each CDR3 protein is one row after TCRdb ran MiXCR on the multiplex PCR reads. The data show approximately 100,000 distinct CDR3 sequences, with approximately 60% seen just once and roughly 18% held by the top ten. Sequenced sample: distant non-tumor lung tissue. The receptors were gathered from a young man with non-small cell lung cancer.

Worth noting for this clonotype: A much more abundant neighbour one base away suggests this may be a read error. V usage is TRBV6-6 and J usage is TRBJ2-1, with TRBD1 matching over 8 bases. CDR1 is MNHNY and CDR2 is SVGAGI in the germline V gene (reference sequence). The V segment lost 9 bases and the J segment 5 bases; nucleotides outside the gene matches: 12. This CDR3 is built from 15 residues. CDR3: CARSRGQGGHNEQFF. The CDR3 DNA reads TGTGCCAGGAGTAGAGGACAGGGTGGGCACAATGAGCAGTTCTTC.

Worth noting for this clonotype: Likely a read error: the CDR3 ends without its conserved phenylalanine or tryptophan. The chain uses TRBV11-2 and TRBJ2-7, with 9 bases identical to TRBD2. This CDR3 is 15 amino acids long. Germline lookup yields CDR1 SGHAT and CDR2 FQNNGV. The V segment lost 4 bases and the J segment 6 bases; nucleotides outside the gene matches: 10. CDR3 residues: CASSSLGGREGEQYL. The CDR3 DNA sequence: TGTGCCAGCAGCTCCCTGGGCGGGAGGGAGGGCGAGCAGTACCTC.

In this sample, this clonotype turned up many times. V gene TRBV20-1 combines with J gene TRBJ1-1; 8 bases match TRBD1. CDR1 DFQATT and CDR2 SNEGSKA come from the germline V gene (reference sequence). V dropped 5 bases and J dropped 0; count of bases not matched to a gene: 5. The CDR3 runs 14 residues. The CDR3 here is CSARPTGVNTEAFF. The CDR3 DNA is TGCAGTGCTCGCCCGACAGGGGTGAACACTGAAGCTTTCTTT.

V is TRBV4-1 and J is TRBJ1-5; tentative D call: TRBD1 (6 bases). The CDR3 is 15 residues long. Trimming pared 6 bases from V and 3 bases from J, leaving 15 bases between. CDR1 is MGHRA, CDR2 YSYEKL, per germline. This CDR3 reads CASRLDQGNNQPQHF. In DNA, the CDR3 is TGCGCCAGCAGACTTGACCAGGGGAACAATCAGCCCCAGCATTTT.

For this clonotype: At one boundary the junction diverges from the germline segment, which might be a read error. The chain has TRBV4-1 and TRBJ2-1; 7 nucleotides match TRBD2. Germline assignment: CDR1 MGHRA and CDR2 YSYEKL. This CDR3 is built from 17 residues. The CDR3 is CANSQDYLAEGGNEQFF. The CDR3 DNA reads TGCGCCAACAGCCAAGACTACCTAGCGGAGGGCGGCAATGAGCAGTTCTTC.

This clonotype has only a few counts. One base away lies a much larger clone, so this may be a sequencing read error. The CDR3 DNA sequence: TGCAGTGCTGAAAAAAGCGGGAGCTCCTACAATGGGCAGTTCTTC. This codes for CSAEKSGSSYNGQFF. J is TRBJ2-1 and V is TRBV20-1; TRBD2 agrees at 8 bases. Per germline, CDR1 DFQATT and CDR2 SNEGSKA (reference sequence). The CDR3 runs to 15 residues.

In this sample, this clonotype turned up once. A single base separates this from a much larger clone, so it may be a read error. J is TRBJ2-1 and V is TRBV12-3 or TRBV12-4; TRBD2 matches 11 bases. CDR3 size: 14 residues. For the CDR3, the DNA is TGTGGCAGCACCTCTAGCGGGGGGAGCAATGAGCAGTTCTTC. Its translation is CGSTSSGGSNEQFF.

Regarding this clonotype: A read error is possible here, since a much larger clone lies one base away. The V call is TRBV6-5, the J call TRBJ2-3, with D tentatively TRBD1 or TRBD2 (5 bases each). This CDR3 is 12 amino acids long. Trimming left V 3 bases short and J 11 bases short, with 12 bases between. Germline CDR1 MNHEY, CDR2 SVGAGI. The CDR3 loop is CASSYSGLMQYF. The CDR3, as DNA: TGTGCCAGCAGTTATTCGGGGCTTATGCAGTATTTT.

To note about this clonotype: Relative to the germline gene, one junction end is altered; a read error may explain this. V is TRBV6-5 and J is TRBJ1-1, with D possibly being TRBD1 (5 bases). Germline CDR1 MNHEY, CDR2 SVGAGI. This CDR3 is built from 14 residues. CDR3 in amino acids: CASSTVGRNTEVFF. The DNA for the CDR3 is TGTGCCAGCAGTACCGTGGGGCGGAACACTGAAGTTTTCTTC.

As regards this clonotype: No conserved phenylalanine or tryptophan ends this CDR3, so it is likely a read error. The CDR3 is CASSYSKDGSVGSTIYS. The CDR3 DNA follows: TGTGCCAGCAGTTACTCGAAGGACGGGAGCGTTGGAAGCACCATATATTCT. V usage is TRBV6-2 or TRBV6-3 and J usage is TRBJ1-3; unclear D gene. The germline CDR1 and CDR2 sequences are MNHEY and SVGEGT. The CDR3 length is 17 residues.

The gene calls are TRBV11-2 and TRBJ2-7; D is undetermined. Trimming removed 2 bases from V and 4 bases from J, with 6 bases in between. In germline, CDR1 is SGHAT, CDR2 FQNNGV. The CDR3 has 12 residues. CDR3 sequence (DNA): TGTGCCAGCAGCTTAATCGAATACGAGCAGTACTTC. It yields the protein CASSLIEYEQYF.

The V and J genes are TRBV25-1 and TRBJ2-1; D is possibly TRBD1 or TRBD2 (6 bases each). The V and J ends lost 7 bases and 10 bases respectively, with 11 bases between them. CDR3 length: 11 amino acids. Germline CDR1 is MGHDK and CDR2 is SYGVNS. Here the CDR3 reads CASTHGGEQFF. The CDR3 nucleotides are TGTGCCAGCACCCACGGGGGCGAGCAGTTCTTC.

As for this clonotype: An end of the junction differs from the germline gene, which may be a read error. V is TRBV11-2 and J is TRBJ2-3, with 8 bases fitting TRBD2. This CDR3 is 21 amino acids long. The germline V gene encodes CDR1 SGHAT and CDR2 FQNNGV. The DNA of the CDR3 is TGTGCCAACAGCTTAGGAGGGGACCACAGCGGGAGATTGGAGGGCACAGATACGCAGTATTTT. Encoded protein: CANSLGGDHSGRLEGTDTQYF.

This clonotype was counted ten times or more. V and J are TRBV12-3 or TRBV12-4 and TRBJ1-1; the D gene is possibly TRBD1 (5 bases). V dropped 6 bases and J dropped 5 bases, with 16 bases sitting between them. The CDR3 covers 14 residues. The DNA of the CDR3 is TGTGCCAGCAGAAACCCCGGTCGGGGGACTGAAGCTTTCTTT. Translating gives CASRNPGRGTEAFF.

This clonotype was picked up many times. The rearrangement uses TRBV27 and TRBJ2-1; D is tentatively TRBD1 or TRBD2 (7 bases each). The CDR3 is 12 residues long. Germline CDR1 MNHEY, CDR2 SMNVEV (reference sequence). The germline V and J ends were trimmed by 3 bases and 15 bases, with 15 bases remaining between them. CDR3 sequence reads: CASSLVGGGWFF. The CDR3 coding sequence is TGTGCCAGCAGTTTGGTGGGAGGGGGCTGGTTCTTC.

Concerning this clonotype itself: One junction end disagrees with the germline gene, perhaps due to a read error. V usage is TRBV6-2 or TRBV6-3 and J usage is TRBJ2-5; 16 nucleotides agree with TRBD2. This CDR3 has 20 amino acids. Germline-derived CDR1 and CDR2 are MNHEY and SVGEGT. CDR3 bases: TGTGCCAGCAGGATGACGGGACTAGCGGGGGGGCCCGTCGGACAAGAGACCCATTACTTC. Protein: CASRMTGLAGGPVGQETHYF.

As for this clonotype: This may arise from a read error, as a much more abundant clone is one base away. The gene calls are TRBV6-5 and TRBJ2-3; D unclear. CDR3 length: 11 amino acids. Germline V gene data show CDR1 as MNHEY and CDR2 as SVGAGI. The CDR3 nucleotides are TGTGTCAGCAGTTACAAACACACGCAGTATTTT. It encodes CVSSYKHTQYF.

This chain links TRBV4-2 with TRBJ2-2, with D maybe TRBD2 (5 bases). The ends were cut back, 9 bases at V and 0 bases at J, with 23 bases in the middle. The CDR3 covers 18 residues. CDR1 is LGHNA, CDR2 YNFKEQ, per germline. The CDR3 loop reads CARSTGELSGSNTGELFF. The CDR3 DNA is TGTGCCAGGAGCACTGGGGAGCTATCGGGGTCGAACACCGGGGAGCTGTTTTTT.

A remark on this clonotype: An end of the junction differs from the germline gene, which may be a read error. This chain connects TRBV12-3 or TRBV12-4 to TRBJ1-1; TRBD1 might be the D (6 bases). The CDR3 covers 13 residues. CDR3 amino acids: CASSLRGNTEAIF. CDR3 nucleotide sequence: TGTGCCAGCAGTCTGAGGGGGAACACTGAAGCTATCTTT.

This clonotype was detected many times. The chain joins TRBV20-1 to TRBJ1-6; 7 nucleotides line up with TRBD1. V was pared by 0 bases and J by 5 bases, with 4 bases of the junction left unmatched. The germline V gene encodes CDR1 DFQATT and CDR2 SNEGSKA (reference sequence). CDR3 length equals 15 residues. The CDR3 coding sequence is TGCAGTGCTAGAGATCTCGGACAGGATAATTCACCCCTCCACTTT. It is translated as CSARDLGQDNSPLHF.

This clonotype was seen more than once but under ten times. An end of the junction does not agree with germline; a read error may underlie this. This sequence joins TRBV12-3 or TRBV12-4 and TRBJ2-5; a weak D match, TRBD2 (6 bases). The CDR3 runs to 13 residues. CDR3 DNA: TGTGCCAGCAGTTTGCCGGTCCGGGGGACCCAGTATTTC. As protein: CASSLPVRGTQYF.

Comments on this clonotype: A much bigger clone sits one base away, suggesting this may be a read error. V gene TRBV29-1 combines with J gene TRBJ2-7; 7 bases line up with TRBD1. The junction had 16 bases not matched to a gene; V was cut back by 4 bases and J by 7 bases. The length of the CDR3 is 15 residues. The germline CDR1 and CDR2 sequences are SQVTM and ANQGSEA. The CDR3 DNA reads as TGCAGCGTTGGACAGCCGGACAGGACTTCGGGGGAGCAGTACTTC. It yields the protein CSVGQPDRTSGEQYF.

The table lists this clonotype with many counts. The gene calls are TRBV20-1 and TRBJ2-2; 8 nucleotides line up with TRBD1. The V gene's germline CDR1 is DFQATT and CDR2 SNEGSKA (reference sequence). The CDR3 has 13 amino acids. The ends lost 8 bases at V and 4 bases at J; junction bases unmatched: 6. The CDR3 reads CSLRDRTTGELFF. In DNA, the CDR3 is TGCAGTCTTAGGGACAGGACCACCGGGGAGCTGTTTTTT.

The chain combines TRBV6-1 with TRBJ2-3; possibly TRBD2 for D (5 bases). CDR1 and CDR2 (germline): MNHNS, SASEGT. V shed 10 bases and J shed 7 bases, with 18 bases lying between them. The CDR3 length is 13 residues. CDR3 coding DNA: TGTGCCACTTCGGTCCCGGGGAAGAATACGCAGTATTTT. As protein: CATSVPGKNTQYF.

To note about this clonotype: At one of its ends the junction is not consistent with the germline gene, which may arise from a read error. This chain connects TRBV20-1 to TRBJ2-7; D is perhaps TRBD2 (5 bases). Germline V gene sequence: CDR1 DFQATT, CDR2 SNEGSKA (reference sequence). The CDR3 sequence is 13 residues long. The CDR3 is CSGGLAGSYDQYF. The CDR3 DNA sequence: TGCAGTGGCGGGCTTGCGGGCTCCTACGATCAGTACTTC.

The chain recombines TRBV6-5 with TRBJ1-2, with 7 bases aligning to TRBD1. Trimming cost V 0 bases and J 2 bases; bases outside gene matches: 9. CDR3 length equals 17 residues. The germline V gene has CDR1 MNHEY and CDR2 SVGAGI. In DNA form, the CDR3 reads TGTGCCAGCAGTTACTCCAGGGAACAGGGGAAAAACTATGGCTACACCTTC. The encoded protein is CASSYSREQGKNYGYTF.

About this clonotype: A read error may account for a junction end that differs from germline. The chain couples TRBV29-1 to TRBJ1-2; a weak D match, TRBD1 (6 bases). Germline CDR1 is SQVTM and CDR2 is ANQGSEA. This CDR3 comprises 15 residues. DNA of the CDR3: TGCAGCATTGATGTGCCAGGGGCGATCCTGGGAGGCTATACCTTC. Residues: CSIDVPGAILGGYTF.

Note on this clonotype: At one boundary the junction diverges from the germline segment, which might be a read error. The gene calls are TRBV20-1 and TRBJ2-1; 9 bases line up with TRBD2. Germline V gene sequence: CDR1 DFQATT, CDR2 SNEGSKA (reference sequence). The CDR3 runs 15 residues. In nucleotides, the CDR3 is TGTAGTACCCTGACCCGGACTAGCGTTCTCCATGAGCAGTTCTTC. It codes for CSTLTRTSVLHEQFF.

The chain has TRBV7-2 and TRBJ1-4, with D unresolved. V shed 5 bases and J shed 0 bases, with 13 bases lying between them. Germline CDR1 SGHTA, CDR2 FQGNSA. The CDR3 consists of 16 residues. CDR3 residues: CASSPFSRTTNEKLFF. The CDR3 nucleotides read TGTGCCAGCAGCCCATTCAGCAGGACAACTAATGAAAAACTGTTTTTT.

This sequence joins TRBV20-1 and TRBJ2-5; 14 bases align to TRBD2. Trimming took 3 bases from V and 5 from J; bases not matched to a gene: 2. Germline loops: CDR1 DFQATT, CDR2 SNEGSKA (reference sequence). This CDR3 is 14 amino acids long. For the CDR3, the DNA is TGCAGTGCTAGCAGACTAGCGGGGGGGGAGACCCAGTACTTC. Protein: CSASRLAGGETQYF.